This entry lists 20 T cell receptor beta chains sequenced from one sample in a study of OX40 agonist ivuxolimab in advanced cancers. This table comes from immunoSEQ multiplex PCR, and its TCRdb copy is limited to in-frame clones, with some not included. Of some 19,000 clones listed, around two thirds are singletons. The material sequenced was CD4+ or CD8+ T cells sorted from blood, taken in a trial of the OX40 agonist ivuxolimab. These receptors all stem from an adult with an advanced solid tumor such as melanoma, head and neck, liver or kidney cancer.

This clone counts as medium-sized. V and J are TRBV5-4 and TRBJ2-7; 7 bases fit TRBD1. The germline V gene encodes CDR1 SGHNT and CDR2 YYREEE (reference sequence). The J segment lost 3 bases and the V segment lost 4 bases, leaving 10 bases of the junction unmatched. This CDR3 contains 15 residues. The CDR3 protein is CASSAPGQPLYEQYF. DNA of the CDR3: TGTGCCAGCAGCGCACCGGGACAGCCACTCTACGAGCAGTACTTC.

The chain has TRBV28 and TRBJ2-7, with D maybe TRBD2 (5 bases). Germline lookup yields CDR1 MDHEN and CDR2 SYDVKM. Deletions cut 3 bases from V and 6 bases from J, with 12 bases between. The CDR3 contains 13 residues. CDR3 bases: TGTGCCAGCAGTTTCATATTAGCGTCCGAGCAGTACTTC. Its protein product is CASSFILASEQYF.

This clone is medium-sized (0.01 to 0.1%) in the sample. The same CDR3 can be traced to other DNA sequences in this sample. The chain couples TRBV2 to TRBJ2-7, with 9 bases aligning to TRBD1. J lost 5 bases, V lost 6 bases, and 14 bases had no gene match. The germline gives CDR1 SNHLY, CDR2 FYNNEI. The CDR3 totals 16 residues. In DNA, the CDR3 is TGTGCCAGCAGCGAGAACAGGGACAGGGCCCCCCACGAGCAGTACTTC. Translated, it gives CASSENRDRAPHEQYF.

The rearrangement joins TRBV7-9 to TRBJ2-7; TRBD1 agrees at 7 bases. The CDR3 covers 14 residues. V shed 5 bases and J 2 bases; nucleotides not matched to a gene: 6. CDR1 and CDR2 (germline): SEHNR, FQNEAQ (reference sequence). The CDR3 DNA sequence: TGTGCCAGCAGCCCCTGGACAGGTACCTACGAGCAGTACTTC. As protein: CASSPWTGTYEQYF.

Notes on this clone: This probably arose from a read error, given a far larger clone one base away. The sample contains more than one DNA sequence encoding this CDR3. The chain employs TRBV18 and TRBJ1-5; weak D call: TRBD1 (5 bases). CDR3 length: 16 amino acids. CDR1 and CDR2 from the germline V gene are KGHSH and LQKENI. CDR3 nucleotide sequence: TGCGCCAGCTCACCATCGGGCAGGGTGAGCAATCAGCCCCAGCATTTT. It yields the protein CASSPSGRVSNQPQHF.

The chain uses TRBV2 and TRBJ2-7; 7 bases map to TRBD1. The CDR3 is 14 residues long. Germline trimming cut 2 bases from V and 6 bases from J; bases unmatched to any gene: 7. From germline, CDR1 is SNHLY and CDR2 FYNNEI. The CDR3: CASSERDRVFEQYF. Written as DNA, the CDR3 is TGTGCCAGCAGTGAACGAGACAGGGTATTCGAGCAGTACTTC.

The chain employs TRBV27 and TRBJ2-7, with D hard to call. Germline V gene lookup returns CDR1 MNHEY and CDR2 SMNVEV (reference sequence). The CDR3 totals 14 residues. The V end lost 8 bases, the J end lost 1 base, and 15 bases lay between the germline ends. The CDR3 region has the DNA TGTGCCAGCTCGCGACCTGATACATCCTACGAGCAGTACTTC. Protein sequence: CASSRPDTSYEQYF.

The rearrangement joins TRBV7-9 to TRBJ2-5, with D perhaps TRBD2 (5 bases). The DNA end lines up better with TRBJ2-7; the J call may be wrong. CDR3 length: 13 amino acids. The germline V gene encodes CDR1 SEHNR and CDR2 FQNEAQ (reference sequence). CDR3 residues: CASREGLAYEQYF. The CDR3 DNA sequence: TGTGCCAGCAGAGAAGGACTTGCCTACGAGCAGTACTTC.

This clone was observed many times. The J gene is TRBJ1-3, the V gene TRBV7-9; D perhaps matches TRBD1 (5 bases). The V end was cut by 6 bases, the J end by 0 bases, with 12 bases between. Germline V CDR1 and CDR2: SEHNR, FQNEAQ (reference sequence). This CDR3 region has 15 residues. The CDR3 coding sequence is TGTGCCAGCAGTGACAGTTTATACTCTGGAAACACCATATATTTT. Encoded protein: CASSDSLYSGNTIYF.

The chain employs TRBV11-3 and TRBJ2-1; TRBD2 is a possible D gene (6 bases). The germline V gene has CDR1 SGHNT and CDR2 YENEEA. The V end lost 0 bases, the J end lost 8 bases, and 8 bases lay between the germline ends. The CDR3 runs 13 residues. The CDR3 region is CASSLESGDEQFF. The CDR3 DNA follows: TGTGCCAGCAGCTTAGAATCGGGGGATGAGCAGTTCTTC.

The rearrangement joins TRBV9 to TRBJ2-7; 9 bases fit TRBD1. CDR1 and CDR2 from the germline V gene are SGDLS and YYNGEE. With V trimmed by 3 bases and J by 4 bases, 5 bases remained unmatched. This CDR3 has 14 amino acids. The CDR3 is CASSASGTGYEQYF. The CDR3 DNA follows: TGTGCCAGCAGCGCATCCGGGACAGGGTACGAGCAGTACTTC.

J is TRBJ2-2 and V is TRBV28; unclear D gene. CDR1 MDHEN and CDR2 SYDVKM come from the germline V gene. Trimming shortened V by 6 bases and J by 6 bases, and 14 bases separated the two germline ends. This CDR3 comprises 14 residues. CDR3 sequence: CASSILLKAGELFF. In nucleotides, the CDR3 is TGTGCCAGCAGCATTTTGCTTAAGGCCGGGGAGCTGTTTTTT.

The chain is built from TRBV4-1 and TRBJ1-3; D remains unclear. Germline V gene lookup returns CDR1 MGHRA and CDR2 YSYEKL. The CDR3 sequence is 18 residues long. V was shortened by 0 bases and J by 2 bases, with 17 bases between the two germline ends. CDR3 region: CASSQDGPGRMAGNTIYF. In DNA form, the CDR3 reads TGCGCCAGCAGCCAAGATGGTCCGGGTCGGATGGCTGGAAACACCATATATTTT.

The J gene is TRBJ1-5, the V gene TRBV5-1, with a weak D call TRBD1 (6 bases). CDR1 SGHRS and CDR2 YFSETQ come from the germline V gene. With 0 bases removed from V and 5 bases from J, the gap between germline ends came to 12 bases. The CDR3 extends over 15 amino acids. The CDR3, as DNA: TGCGCCAGCAGCTTGGGGTCAGGGGCGGATCAGCCCCAGCATTTT. It codes for CASSLGSGADQPQHF.

In DNA, the CDR3 is TGTGCCAGCTCACCGTCGTTCGGGGCAGCTAATGAAAAACTGTTTTTT. It is translated as CASSPSFGAANEKLFF. The chain recombines TRBV18 with TRBJ1-4; a weak D match, TRBD1 (5 bases). Per germline, CDR1 KGHSH and CDR2 LQKENI. V lost 3 bases and J 3 bases, leaving 14 bases between the germline ends. The CDR3 consists of 16 residues. Full variable domain (outside the CDR3, taken from reference TRBV18 and TRBJ1-4): NAGVMQNPRHLVRRRGQEARLRCSPMKGHSHVYWYRQLPEEGLKFMVYLQKENIIDESGMPKERFSAEFPKEGPSILRIQQVVRGDSAAYFCASSPSFGAANEKLFFGSGTQLSVL.

This clone was seen more than once but under ten times. The chain's CDR3 is CATSRLSYLEAFF. DNA for the CDR3: TGTGCCACCAGCAGACTTTCCTATCTTGAAGCTTTCTTT. J is TRBJ1-1 and V is TRBV15, with D hard to call. Germline CDR1 reads LNHNV; CDR2 reads YYDKDF (reference sequence). CDR3 length: 13 residues. Trimming cost V 2 bases and J 7 bases, with 11 bases left between them.

This clone has a handful of counts. The V call is TRBV28, the J call TRBJ1-5, with D possibly matching TRBD1 (5 bases). This CDR3 comprises 15 residues. From germline, CDR1 is MDHEN and CDR2 SYDVKM. V lost 3 bases to trimming and J lost 4 bases, with 13 bases between them. This CDR3 reads CASSLTLGGNQPQHF. For the CDR3, the DNA is TGTGCCAGCAGTTTGACCTTGGGGGGTAATCAGCCCCAGCATTTT.

The chain joins TRBV5-5 to TRBJ2-2; TRBD2 is a possible D gene (6 bases). Per germline, CDR1 SGHKS and CDR2 YYEKEE (reference sequence). The length of the CDR3 is 16 residues. V was clipped by 4 bases and J by 4 bases, with 17 bases between them. The CDR3 sequence is CASSPAWQGGTGELFF. The CDR3 nucleotides read TGTGCCAGCAGCCCGGCGTGGCAGGGAGGCACCGGGGAGCTGTTTTTT.

About this clone itself: At one end the junction does not follow the germline gene, possibly because of a read error. The chain uses TRBV6-5 and TRBJ2-3; 7 bases line up with TRBD2. This CDR3 region has 14 residues. The germline gives CDR1 MNHEY, CDR2 SVGAGI. The CDR3 coding sequence is TGTGCCATCAGTGAGGTGGGGGGGACAGATACGCAGTATTTT. This gives the protein CAISEVGGTDTQYF.

A note on this clone: Compared with germline, one end of the junction differs, possibly owing to a read error. The chain is built from TRBV7-7 and TRBJ2-1; TRBD2 matches 7 bases. CDR1 is SSHAT and CDR2 is FNYEAQ in the germline V gene (reference sequence). CDR3 length equals 13 residues. The chain's CDR3 is CASSSGLDNEQFF. DNA for the CDR3: TGTGCTAGCAGTTCTGGACTAGATAATGAGCAGTTCTTC.